Presented here are 32 T cell receptor beta chains from one specimen sequenced in a study of shared clonotypes between healthy human individuals (dated by TCRdb to the early 2020s). Library creation used the immunoSEQ multiplex PCR assay. Imported from immuneACCESS, the table was reduced by TCRdb to in-frame sequences with V and J called. These copies leave out some clones; in studies compared against another copy, an unresolved V gene accounts for under half, and the cause of the remainder is not known. Across this sample there are approximately 400,000 clones, with 90% to 98% seen only once. The top ten clones comprise around 0.32% of the sample. Sample: memory CD8+ T cells sorted from blood. In light of the paper, this sample's cell subset or site label describes: CD45RO+ cells pooled with CCR7-negative TemRA cells. The receptors derive from a man in his thirties or forties in good health.

This sequence joins TRBV19 and TRBJ2-6; D not certain. V lost 6 bases, J lost 0 bases, and 15 bases lay in between. Germline loops: CDR1 LNHDA, CDR2 SQIVND (reference sequence). The CDR3 extends over 17 amino acids. In DNA form, the CDR3 reads TGTGCCAGTAGCCACTTCTCAGTCGTCTCTGGGGCCAACGTCCTGACTTTC. Protein sequence: CASSHFSVVSGANVLTF.

A note on this clone: This CDR3 is also generated by other DNA sequences in the sample. The chain recombines TRBV28 with TRBJ1-2, with D tentatively TRBD1 (5 bases). Germline lookup yields CDR1 MDHEN and CDR2 SYDVKM. CDR3 length: 12 amino acids. Trimming removed 6 bases at V and 4 bases at J, with 9 bases between. CDR3 amino acids: CASSLGGYGYTF. The CDR3 DNA reads TGTGCCAGCAGCCTGGGGGGCTATGGCTACACCTTC.

The chain has TRBV29-1 and TRBJ2-3; D not resolved. The germline V gene has CDR1 SQVTM and CDR2 ANQGSEA. The CDR3 runs to 13 residues. CDR3: CSIRTRLADTQYF. The CDR3 coding sequence is TGCAGTATCCGCACGCGCCTCGCAGATACGCAGTATTTT.

A note on this clone: Other DNA sequences within the sample encode an identical CDR3. The V and J genes are TRBV7-8 and TRBJ2-3; TRBD2 aligns across 8 bases. CDR1 SGHVS and CDR2 FQNEAQ come from the germline V gene. This CDR3 spans 15 amino acids. V lost 6 bases and J lost 4; bases outside the gene matches: 9. The CDR3 bases are TGTGCCAGCAGACCATTAGCGGGACGCGCAGATACGCAGTATTTT. This gives the protein CASRPLAGRADTQYF. The full variable domain, rest sourced from reference TRBV7-8 and TRBJ2-3, is GAGVSQSPRYKVAKRGQDVALRCDPISGHVSLFWYQQALGQGPEFLTYFQNEAQLDKSGLPSDRFFAERPEGSVSTLKIQRTQQEDSAVYLCASRPLAGRADTQYFGPGTRLTVL.

V is TRBV6-6 and J is TRBJ2-7; no clear D. Trimming left V 2 bases short and J 0 bases short, with 11 bases between. The CDR3 consists of 15 residues. The germline CDR1 and CDR2 sequences are MNHNY and SVGAGI (reference sequence). CDR3: CASSYPSRGSYEQYF. The DNA of the CDR3 is TGTGCCAGCAGTTACCCGTCCCGCGGCTCCTACGAGCAGTACTTC.

CDR3 protein: CASRTVYGYTF. The CDR3 DNA reads as TGTGCCAGCAGGACAGTCTATGGCTACACCTTC. The chain has TRBV28 and TRBJ1-2, with a possible D match to TRBD1 (5 bases). This CDR3 has 11 amino acids. Trimming left V 6 bases short and J 4 bases short, with 6 bases between. CDR1 and CDR2 from the germline V gene are MDHEN and SYDVKM.

The chain employs TRBV2 and TRBJ2-4; the match to TRBD2 covers 10 bases. The CDR3 has 16 amino acids. Germline V gene data show CDR1 as SNHLY and CDR2 as FYNNEI. Unmatched junction bases numbered 6, after V lost 7 bases and J lost 0 bases. The CDR3 bases are TGTGCCAGCAATCTAGCGGGGGCTATAGCCAAAAACATTCAGTACTTC. Its translation: CASNLAGAIAKNIQYF.

V usage is TRBV30 and J usage is TRBJ2-7, with D maybe TRBD2 (5 bases). This CDR3 region has 15 residues. Germline assignment: CDR1 GTSNPN and CDR2 SVGIG (reference sequence). Trimming pared 0 bases from V and 0 bases from J, leaving 12 bases between. CDR3 nucleotide sequence: TGTGCCTGGAGTGTCGGCGAGGGATACTCCTACGAGCAGTACTTC. It codes for CAWSVGEGYSYEQYF.

The J gene is TRBJ1-1, the V gene TRBV27; D is undetermined. V was trimmed by 2 bases and J by 4 bases, leaving 8 bases between them. The CDR3 has 13 residues. Germline CDR1 is MNHEY and CDR2 is SMNVEV (reference sequence). CDR3 amino acids: CASSLRGRTEAFF. CDR3 DNA: TGTGCCAGCAGTTTACGGGGTCGCACTGAAGCTTTCTTT.

The V and J genes are TRBV28 and TRBJ1-2; 12 bases are a match to TRBD1. The CDR3 contains 14 residues. Germline CDR1 MDHEN, CDR2 SYDVKM. Trimming cost V 8 bases and J 9 bases; bases outside gene matches: 10. DNA for the CDR3: TGTGCCAGCCTAATCGGGACAGGGGGCTTGAGCTACACCTTC. Encoded protein: CASLIGTGGLSYTF.

This chain connects TRBV4-1 to TRBJ2-4; TRBD1 or TRBD2 may be the D gene (8 bases each). Trimming removed 1 base at V and 1 base at J, with 17 bases between. The CDR3 runs to 18 residues. Germline V CDR1 and CDR2: MGHRA, YSYEKL. The CDR3 region is CASSQARGGQAAKNIQYF. As DNA, the CDR3 is TGCGCCAGCAGCCAAGCCCGGGGGGGACAGGCGGCCAAAAACATTCAGTACTTC.

The chain has TRBV28 and TRBJ2-6, with 9 bases aligning to TRBD1. The V gene's germline CDR1 is MDHEN and CDR2 SYDVKM. With 5 bases clipped from V and 5 bases from J, the junction kept 10 bases outside the gene matches. The CDR3 totals 17 residues. CDR3 coding DNA: TGTGCCAGCAGTATAACAGGGGGCCCCCGAAGGGCCAACGTCCTGACTTTC. This sequence encodes CASSITGGPRRANVLTF. The entire variable domain, with the rest obtained from reference TRBV28 and TRBJ2-6, is as follows: DVKVTQSSRYLVKRTGEKVFLECVQDMDHENMFWYRQDPGLGLRLIYFSYDVKMKEKGDIPEGYSVSREKKERFSLILESASTNQTSMYLCASSITGGPRRANVLTFGAGSRLTVL.

The chain carries TRBV30 and TRBJ2-7, with D maybe TRBD2 (6 bases). Germline-derived CDR1 and CDR2 are GTSNPN and SVGIG (reference sequence). Trimming stripped 4 bases from V and 5 bases from J, with 9 bases between. The CDR3 runs to 11 residues. The chain's CDR3 is CAWTEGNEQYF. The CDR3 DNA follows: TGTGCCTGGACGGAGGGCAACGAGCAGTACTTC.

The chain has TRBV30 and TRBJ1-2; 9 positions match TRBD1. With 5 bases clipped from V and 4 bases from J, the junction kept 8 bases outside the gene matches. Germline V lookup: CDR1 GTSNPN, CDR2 SVGIG (reference sequence). The CDR3 has 14 amino acids. CDR3 in DNA: TGTGCCTGGGTACCGGGACAGGGATTCTATGGCTACACCTTC. It encodes CAWVPGQGFYGYTF.

J is TRBJ2-1 and V is TRBV2, with 7 bases matching TRBD2. V lost 6 bases, J lost 6 bases, and 5 bases stayed unmatched. The germline gives CDR1 SNHLY, CDR2 FYNNEI. This CDR3 contains 13 residues. The CDR3 DNA reads TGTGCCAGCAGCCCCCGACTAGCCAATGAGCAGTTCTTC. It codes for CASSPRLANEQFF.

This clone was seen once. The V and J genes are TRBV10-1 and TRBJ2-5; unclear D gene. Germline V CDR1 and CDR2: WNHNN, SYGVQD (reference sequence). The V gene lost 9 bases and the J gene lost 3 bases, with 5 bases spanning the gap. This CDR3 spans 10 amino acids. The CDR3 is CARREETQYF. DNA for the CDR3: TGCGCCAGAAGGGAAGAGACCCAGTACTTC.

This CDR3 is CAISDRDTEAFF. CDR3 nucleotide sequence: TGTGCCATCAGTGACAGGGACACTGAAGCTTTCTTT. The rearrangement uses TRBV10-3 and TRBJ1-1, with D tentatively TRBD1 (5 bases). V dropped 3 bases and J dropped 3 bases, with 5 bases sitting between them. The germline CDR1 and CDR2 sequences are ENHRY and SYGVKD. This CDR3 contains 12 residues.

V usage is TRBV15 and J usage is TRBJ1-5; D possibly corresponds to TRBD1 (5 bases). Trimming stripped 5 bases from V and 2 bases from J, with 10 bases between. The CDR3 totals 14 residues. Germline V CDR1 and CDR2: LNHNV, YYDKDF (reference sequence). CDR3: CATSETARNQPQHF. The CDR3 DNA is TGTGCCACCAGCGAGACAGCCCGCAATCAGCCCCAGCATTTT.

The table lists this clone with a count of one. V gene TRBV28 combines with J gene TRBJ1-1, with D unresolved. Trimming shortened V by 2 bases and J by 1 base, and 8 bases separated the two germline ends. The germline V gene has CDR1 MDHEN and CDR2 SYDVKM. CDR3 length: 14 amino acids. The CDR3 here is CASSLVGRNTEAFF. CDR3 DNA: TGTGCCAGCAGTTTAGTTGGGCGGAACACTGAAGCTTTCTTT.

This rearrangement joins TRBV6-6 to TRBJ1-5; TRBD1 aligns across 7 bases. Trimming took 2 bases from V and 7 from J; bases not matched to a gene: 2. The length of the CDR3 is 13 residues. Germline assignment: CDR1 MNHNY and CDR2 SVGAGI (reference sequence). In DNA form, the CDR3 reads TGTGCCAGCAGTTACAGGGGGCTACAGCCCCAGCATTTT. Translation gives CASSYRGLQPQHF.

V gene TRBV7-2 combines with J gene TRBJ2-7; D is uncertain. V was cut by 5 bases and J by 1 base, with 12 bases left in between. CDR3 size: 14 residues. The germline V gene encodes CDR1 SGHTA and CDR2 FQGNSA. Here the CDR3 DNA reads TGTGCCAGCAGCCGAGTCGGTAGGTCCTACGAGCAGTACTTC. It translates to CASSRVGRSYEQYF.

The chain recombines TRBV11-2 with TRBJ1-6; D may be TRBD1 (6 bases). Germline V gene data show CDR1 as SGHAT and CDR2 as FQNNGV. Deletions cut 8 bases from V and 2 bases from J, with 16 bases between. The CDR3 is 16 amino acids. The CDR3 DNA reads TGTGCCAGCTCGGCGGCAGGGGTGACCTATAATTCACCCCTCCACTTT. Translation: CASSAAGVTYNSPLHF.

This chain uses TRBV7-9 with TRBJ1-3, with D unclear. This CDR3 has 14 amino acids. The ends were cut back, 5 bases at V and 0 bases at J, with 8 bases in the middle. Germline CDR1 reads SEHNR; CDR2 reads FQNEAQ (reference sequence). CDR3: CASSPMSSGNTIYF. DNA for the CDR3: TGTGCCAGCAGCCCCATGAGCTCTGGAAACACCATATATTTT.

Comment on this clone: This sample includes further DNA sequences coding for the same CDR3. The chain joins TRBV30 to TRBJ2-3; no reliable D call. The CDR3 is made up of 11 amino acids. Germline V gene lookup returns CDR1 GTSNPN and CDR2 SVGIG (reference sequence). Deletions cut 3 bases from V and 4 bases from J, with 5 bases between. The CDR3 sequence is CAWSRSDTQYF. CDR3 bases: TGTGCCTGGAGCCGATCAGATACGCAGTATTTT. The full variable domain, completed using reference TRBV30 and TRBJ2-3, is SQTIHQWPATLVQPVGSPLSLECTVEGTSNPNLYWYRQAAGRGLQLLFYSVGIGQISSEVPQNLSASRPQDRQFILSSKKLLLSDSGFYLCAWSRSDTQYFGPGTRLTVL.

The V gene is TRBV4-2, the J gene TRBJ2-7; TRBD2 is a possible D gene (6 bases). The germline V gene encodes CDR1 LGHNA and CDR2 YNFKEQ. V gave up 0 bases and J gave up 1 base, with 13 bases separating them. This CDR3 is 16 amino acids long. CDR3 DNA: TGTGCCAGCAGCCAAGATCGGAAGCGGGCTTCCTACGAGCAGTACTTC. Translation: CASSQDRKRASYEQYF.

The chain recombines TRBV11-1 with TRBJ1-4; D remains ambiguous. V gave up 3 bases and J gave up 0 bases, with 8 bases separating them. Germline CDR1 SGHAT, CDR2 FQDESV (reference sequence). The CDR3 runs to 15 residues. CDR3 loop: CASSFPSATNEKLFF. The DNA for the CDR3 is TGTGCCAGCAGCTTTCCCAGTGCAACTAATGAAAAACTGTTTTTT.

The V and J genes are TRBV28 and TRBJ1-5; D gene uncertain. The V gene lost 6 bases and the J gene lost 4 bases, with 7 bases spanning the gap. This CDR3 has 12 residues. Germline V gene lookup returns CDR1 MDHEN and CDR2 SYDVKM. The CDR3 protein is CASSPVNQPQHF. CDR3 coding DNA: TGTGCCAGCAGCCCAGTTAATCAGCCCCAGCATTTT.

The chain links TRBV10-3 to TRBJ2-7; D is unclear. The CDR3 is 11 residues long. V lost 4 bases, J lost 5 bases, and 6 bases lay in between. Germline CDR1 and CDR2: ENHRY and SYGVKD. CDR3 nucleotide sequence: TGTGCCATCAGTGCACGGGACGAGCAGTACTTC. It yields the protein CAISARDEQYF.

The chain employs TRBV5-1 and TRBJ1-1; 8 bases line up with TRBD1. Germline assignment: CDR1 SGHRS and CDR2 YFSETQ. The CDR3 extends over 15 amino acids. J gave up 5 bases and V 1 base, and 7 bases lay outside the gene matches. CDR3 DNA: TGCGCCAGCAGCTTGACTGGGACAGGAGGAACTGAAGCTTTCTTT. Translated, it gives CASSLTGTGGTEAFF.

As concerns this clone: The limits of the CDR3 on the DNA are not certain, so only TCRdb's listed CDR3 is given. V gene TRBV5-3 combines with J gene TRBJ2-7. TRBV5-3 carries the ORF label, with uncertain function. The CDR3 is made up of 10 amino acids, end residues included. CDR3 protein: CARWGLGSPF.

The rearrangement joins TRBV6-6 to TRBJ2-5, with 8 positions matching TRBD2. The CDR3 sequence is 14 residues long. The germline V gene encodes CDR1 MNHNY and CDR2 SVGAGI (reference sequence). The V gene end was trimmed by 7 bases and the J gene end by 4 bases; junction bases not matched to a gene: 8. The chain's CDR3 is CASKLGLGGETQYF. For the CDR3, the DNA is TGTGCCAGCAAATTGGGACTAGGTGGAGAGACCCAGTACTTC.

The rearrangement joins TRBV28 to TRBJ2-1; 8 nucleotides match TRBD2. J was trimmed by 3 bases and V by 5 bases; bases with no gene match: 9. Germline loops: CDR1 MDHEN, CDR2 SYDVKM. The CDR3 spans 16 residues. The CDR3 DNA is TGTGCCAGCAGTACAGCCGGGACTAGACTCTACAATGAGCAGTTCTTC. Its protein is CASSTAGTRLYNEQFF. Using reference TRBV28 and TRBJ2-1 for the parts outside the CDR3, the full variable domain is DVKVTQSSRYLVKRTGEKVFLECVQDMDHENMFWYRQDPGLGLRLIYFSYDVKMKEKGDIPEGYSVSREKKERFSLILESASTNQTSMYLCASSTAGTRLYNEQFFGPGTRLTVL.